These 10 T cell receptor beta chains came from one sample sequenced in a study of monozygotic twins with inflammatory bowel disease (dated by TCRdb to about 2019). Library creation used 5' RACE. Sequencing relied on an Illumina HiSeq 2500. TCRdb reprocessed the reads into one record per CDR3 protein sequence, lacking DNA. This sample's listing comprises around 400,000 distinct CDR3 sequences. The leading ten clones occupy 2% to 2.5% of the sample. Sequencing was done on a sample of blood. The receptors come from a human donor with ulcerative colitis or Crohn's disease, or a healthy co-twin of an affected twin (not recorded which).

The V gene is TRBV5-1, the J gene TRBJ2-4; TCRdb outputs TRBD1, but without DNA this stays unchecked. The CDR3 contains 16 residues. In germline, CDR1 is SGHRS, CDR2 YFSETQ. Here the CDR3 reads CASSRNTGRDENIQYF.

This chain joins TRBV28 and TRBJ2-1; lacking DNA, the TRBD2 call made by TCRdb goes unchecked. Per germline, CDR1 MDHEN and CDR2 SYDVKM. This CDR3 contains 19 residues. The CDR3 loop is CASSPVAGGPVSSYNEQFF.

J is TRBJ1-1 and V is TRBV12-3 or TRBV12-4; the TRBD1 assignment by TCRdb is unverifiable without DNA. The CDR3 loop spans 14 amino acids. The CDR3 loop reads CASSLAGQGPPAFF.

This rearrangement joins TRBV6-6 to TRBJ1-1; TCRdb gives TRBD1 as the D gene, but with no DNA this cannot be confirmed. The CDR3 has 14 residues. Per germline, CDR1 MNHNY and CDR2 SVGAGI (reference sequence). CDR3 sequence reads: CASSSAGQGFEAFF.

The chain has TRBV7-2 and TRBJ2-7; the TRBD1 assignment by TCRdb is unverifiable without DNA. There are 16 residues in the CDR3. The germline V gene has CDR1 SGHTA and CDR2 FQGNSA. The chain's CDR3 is CASSLARGTGHYEQYF. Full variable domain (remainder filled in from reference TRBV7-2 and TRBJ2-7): GAGVSQSPSNKVTEKGKDVELRCDPISGHTALYWYRQSLGQGLEFLIYFQGNSAPDKSGLPSDRFSAERTGGSVSTLTIQRTQQEDSAVYLCASSLARGTGHYEQYFGPGTRLTVT.

CDR3 amino acids: CASSPSGGAREQYF. This rearrangement joins TRBV7-9 to TRBJ2-7; the TCRdb call, TRBD1, lacks DNA for checking. Germline lookup yields CDR1 SEHNR and CDR2 FQNEAQ (reference sequence). CDR3 length: 14 residues.

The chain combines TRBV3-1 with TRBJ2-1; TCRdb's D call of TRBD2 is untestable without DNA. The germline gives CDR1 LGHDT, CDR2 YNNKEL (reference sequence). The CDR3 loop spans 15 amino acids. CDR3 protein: CASRRLAGDLDEQFF.

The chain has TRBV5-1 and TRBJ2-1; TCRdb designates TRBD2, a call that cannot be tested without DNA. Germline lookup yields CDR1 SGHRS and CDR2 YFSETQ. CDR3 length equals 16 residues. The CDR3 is CASSLGGLAGGREQFF.

The CDR3 sequence is CSAGQTQETQYF. This chain joins TRBV29-1 and TRBJ2-5; TCRdb outputs TRBD1, but without DNA this stays unchecked. Germline lookup yields CDR1 SQVTM and CDR2 ANQGSEA. The CDR3 is 12 residues long.

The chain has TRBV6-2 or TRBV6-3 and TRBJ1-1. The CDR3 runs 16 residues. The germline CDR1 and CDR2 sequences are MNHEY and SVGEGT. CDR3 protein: CASSYFPGIVNTEAFF.